This TCR beta chain is from a study of blood T cell repertoires in COVID-19. Study-wide background: COVID-19 samples collected from the United States, Italy and Spain covered acute and convalescent phases.

The CDR3 has 16 amino acids. V was shortened by 7 bases and J by 0 bases, with 16 bases between the two germline ends. The germline gives CDR1 SEHNR, CDR2 FQNEAQ (reference sequence). Recruits, aged roughly 18 to 95 years, lived in some 25 US areas. Recovered Cohort 3 donors showed two negative PCRs, clearance, or symptom resolution. Original handling: Cell counts per sample came from amplifying reference gene primers. The data were produced by immunoSEQ multiplex PCR, yet TCRdb's version contains in-frame clones alone and is incomplete. For V, J and clone size, that table is used; D and trimming come from the DNA. The sample has about 360,000 clones, 70% to 90% seen once; the top ten hold about 1.5%.

Material for sequencing was PBMCs or T cells enriched from blood (not recorded which). The J gene is TRBJ1-3, the V gene TRBV7-9; D not resolved. This receptor was identified in a man aged 30 to 39 who had recovered from COVID-19. The CDR3 DNA reads as TGTGCCAGCATCCCTGGTAGCGGGCCCTCTGGAAACACCATATATTTT. Protein sequence: CASIPGSGPSGNTIYF.